The sequence of this T cell receptor (beta chain) was determined in a study of T cell clonality in common variable immunodeficiency. Regarding the study as a whole: Compared with controls, CVID subjects had fewer shared TCRbeta clones.

V trimming: 3 bases; J trimming: 3 bases; junction bases outside the gene matches: 8. The CDR3 runs 15 residues. The germline V gene has CDR1 SGHDT and CDR2 YYEEEE. This clone was picked up many times. Its matching antigen is unknown. The sequenced fragment ends 3 residues before the CDR3 boundary, so the rest is inferred from the germline J gene. Libraries were prepared by immunoSEQ multiplex PCR; TCRdb keeps only in-frame clonotypes and omits some of them. This sample comprises about 42,000 clones, none seen once only. The clonotype was recovered from a person aged 18 to 70 in good health. The chain employs TRBV5-6 and TRBJ2-7; TRBD2 matches 8 bases. The source material was peripheral blood mononuclear cells. The CDR3 spells CASSSGGLVGYEQYF. The CDR3 bases that were read are TGTGCCAGCAGCTCGGGGGGACTAGTCGGCTACGAG.